Following are 32 T cell receptor beta chains from one sample sequenced in a study of blood T cells in healthy people across ages. Next came a second PCR, run for about 6 to 12 cycles, which used a sample-barcoded 5' primer along with a J-beta primer mix. TCRdb redid the calling of the 5' RACE reads with MiXCR, one entry per CDR3 protein. The sample shows about 650,000 distinct CDR3 sequences, 40% to 65% of them seen only once. The sequenced sample was blood. These receptors were collected from a woman of 80 years or more in good health.

This clonotype has ten or more counts. The chain links TRBV5-5 to TRBJ2-3; the D gene is possibly TRBD2 (6 bases). V was shortened by 3 bases and J by 2 bases, with 10 bases between the two germline ends. The CDR3 sequence is 14 residues long. The germline CDR1 and CDR2 sequences are SGHKS and YYEKEE (reference sequence). Here the CDR3 DNA reads TGTGCCAGCAGCTCTGGGGGGACCACAGATACGCAGTATTTT. Its translation: CASSSGGTTDTQYF. Full variable domain (missing parts from reference TRBV5-5 and TRBJ2-3): DAGVTQSPTHLIKTRGQQVTLRCSPISGHKSVSWYQQVLGQGPQFIFQYYEKEERGRGNFPDRFSARQFPNYSSELNVNALLLGDSALYLCASSSGGTTDTQYFGPGTRLTVL.

This clonotype was recorded once. The chain recombines TRBV20-1 with TRBJ1-1, with TRBD1 matching 7 bases. With V trimmed by 0 bases and J by 7 bases, 8 bases remained unmatched. Germline CDR1 reads DFQATT; CDR2 reads SNEGSKA (reference sequence). The CDR3 spans 14 residues. Written as DNA, the CDR3 is TGCAGTGCTAGAGACGGCCCAGGGGGAGGTGAAGCTTTCTTT. As protein: CSARDGPGGGEAFF.

The chain links TRBV3-1 to TRBJ2-7, with 9 bases matching TRBD1. The CDR3 has 18 amino acids. Germline assignment: CDR1 LGHDT and CDR2 YNNKEL (reference sequence). After removal of 1 base from V and 0 bases from J, the junction contained 10 bases not matched to a gene. CDR3 protein: CASSQATGQGPNSYEQYF. The CDR3 DNA reads TGTGCCAGCAGCCAAGCAACGGGACAGGGACCGAACTCCTACGAGCAGTACTTC.

J is TRBJ2-3 and V is TRBV5-1; D possibly uses TRBD1 or TRBD2 (6 bases each). CDR1 and CDR2 from the germline V gene are SGHRS and YFSETQ. The CDR3 extends over 18 amino acids. Trimming pared 2 bases from V and 2 bases from J, leaving 21 bases between. CDR3 DNA sequence: TGCGCCAGCAGCTTTGGAGGGGGATGGACAAGGAACACAGATACGCAGTATTTT. Translation gives CASSFGGGWTRNTDTQYF.

The V gene is TRBV6-1, the J gene TRBJ1-5, with 9 bases that match TRBD1. This CDR3 is 15 amino acids long. V dropped 6 bases and J dropped 4; count of bases not matched to a gene: 7. CDR1 MNHNS and CDR2 SASEGT come from the germline V gene. CDR3 bases: TGTGCCAGCAGCGAGACCGGGACAGGGAATCAGCCCCAGCATTTT. Translating gives CASSETGTGNQPQHF.

This rearrangement joins TRBV20-1 to TRBJ2-4, with TRBD2 matching over 7 bases. Trimming cost V 6 bases and J 0 bases; bases outside gene matches: 8. The length of the CDR3 is 15 residues. CDR1 is DFQATT and CDR2 is SNEGSKA in the germline V gene (reference sequence). The CDR3: CSAIEASGAKNIQYF. The CDR3 DNA reads as TGCAGTGCGATAGAGGCTAGCGGAGCCAAAAACATTCAGTACTTC.

This clonotype was observed a handful of times. The rearrangement joins TRBV5-6 to TRBJ2-2, with 8 bases identical to TRBD1. This CDR3 is built from 14 residues. CDR1 and CDR2 (germline): SGHDT, YYEEEE. V shed 4 bases, J shed 6 bases, and the junction held 5 bases outside the gene matches. The CDR3 is CASSRTGIAGELFF. DNA of the CDR3: TGTGCCAGCAGCCGGACAGGGATTGCCGGGGAGCTGTTTTTT.

This clonotype occurred many times. The chain uses TRBV5-1 and TRBJ2-1, with D perhaps given as TRBD1 or TRBD2 (6 bases each). CDR1 and CDR2 (germline): SGHRS, YFSETQ. The V end was cut by 4 bases, the J end by 1 base, with 15 bases between. The CDR3 has 16 residues. Written as DNA, the CDR3 is TGCGCCAGCAGCCGACTAGGGGGGAAATCCTACAATGAGCAGTTCTTC. Its protein is CASSRLGGKSYNEQFF.

The rearrangement uses TRBV29-1 and TRBJ2-1; 7 bases are a match to TRBD2. The ends lost 7 bases at V and 1 base at J; junction bases unmatched: 4. Looked up from germline, CDR1 is SQVTM and CDR2 is ANQGSEA. This CDR3 has 13 residues. CDR3 sequence (DNA): TGCAGCGGAGGCGGGGGATCCTACAATGAGCAGTTCTTC. Protein: CSGGGGSYNEQFF.

The gene calls are TRBV20-1 and TRBJ2-1; 7 positions agree with TRBD2. The CDR3 totals 13 residues. Germline CDR1 and CDR2: DFQATT and SNEGSKA (reference sequence). The CDR3 bases are TGCCCGAGTAGGACCAGCGGGACGAATGAGCAGTTCTTC. This translates into CPSRTSGTNEQFF.

J is TRBJ2-5 and V is TRBV10-3, with 9 positions matching TRBD1. The J call is in doubt because the DNA end fits TRBJ2-7 better. The CDR3 extends over 13 amino acids. The V gene's germline CDR1 is ENHRY and CDR2 SYGVKD. The CDR3 sequence: CAIKGTGQHEQYF. The DNA for the CDR3 is TGTGCCATCAAAGGGACAGGGCAGCACGAGCAGTACTTC.

A few counts support this clonotype. The chain joins TRBV2 to TRBJ2-2, with 9 positions matching TRBD2. The V segment lost 8 bases and the J segment 3 bases; nucleotides outside the gene matches: 4. The CDR3 extends over 14 amino acids. Germline V gene sequence: CDR1 SNHLY, CDR2 FYNNEI. The CDR3 nucleotides read TGTGCCAGCCGCGGGGGGGAGGACACCGGGGAGCTGTTTTTT. This codes for CASRGGEDTGELFF.

The J gene is TRBJ1-2, the V gene TRBV5-1, with D uncertain. The germline V and J ends were trimmed by 0 bases and 7 bases, with 13 bases remaining between them. The CDR3 length is 14 residues. In germline, CDR1 is SGHRS, CDR2 YFSETQ. The CDR3 bases are TGCGCCAGCAGCTTGGGTGGTTCTGAGTGTGGCTACACCTTC. It is translated as CASSLGGSECGYTF. The whole variable domain, remainder taken from reference TRBV5-1 and TRBJ1-2, is KAGVTQTPRYLIKTRGQQVTLSCSPISGHRSVSWYQQTPGQGLQFLFEYFSETQRNKGNFPGRFSGRQFSNSRSEMNVSTLELGDSALYLCASSLGGSECGYTFGSGTRLTVV.

The V gene is TRBV6-6, the J gene TRBJ2-7, with 7 bases aligning to TRBD1. Germline CDR1 is MNHNY and CDR2 is SVGAGI (reference sequence). The V segment lost 4 bases and the J segment 2 bases; nucleotides outside the gene matches: 8. This CDR3 comprises 15 residues. In nucleotides, the CDR3 is TGTGCCAGCAGTTCCCCGAGGGGGCATACCTACGAGCAGTACTTC. It is translated as CASSSPRGHTYEQYF.

As regards this clonotype: Being one base from a much bigger clone, this may be a read error. This chain connects TRBV7-9 to TRBJ2-7; no reliable D call. The CDR3 spans 14 residues. Looked up from germline, CDR1 is SEHNR and CDR2 is FQNEAQ (reference sequence). Deletions cut 4 bases from V and 8 bases from J, with 18 bases between. CDR3 coding DNA: TGTGCCAGCAGCTCCCCCCCTTGGGAAGAAAAGCAGTACTTC. Amino acids: CASSSPPWEEKQYF.

The chain recombines TRBV30 with TRBJ2-2; 8 bases map to TRBD2. Germline V gene sequence: CDR1 GTSNPN, CDR2 SVGIG (reference sequence). With 3 bases clipped from V and 0 bases from J, the junction kept 0 bases outside the gene matches. The length of the CDR3 is 14 residues. The DNA for the CDR3 is TGTGCCTGGAGCGGGGGGGCGAACACCGGGGAGCTGTTTTTT. It yields the protein CAWSGGANTGELFF.

Note on this clonotype: This sequence may be a read error, since a much larger clone differs from it by one base. The chain couples TRBV10-3 to TRBJ1-6, with a possible D match to TRBD1 (6 bases). The germline V gene encodes CDR1 ENHRY and CDR2 SYGVKD. The CDR3 loop spans 14 amino acids. CDR3 DNA: TGTGCCGTCAGCGACGGACAGATCAATTCACCCCTCCACTTT. This encodes CAVSDGQINSPLHF.

The chain recombines TRBV10-3 with TRBJ2-6, with D tentatively TRBD2 (5 bases). V lost 2 bases and J lost 2, with 16 bases in between. CDR3 length: 18 amino acids. Germline assignment: CDR1 ENHRY and CDR2 SYGVKD. Written as DNA, the CDR3 is TGTGCCATCAGTGAGATCGGCGGGTCGGTTGCTGGGGCCAACGTCCTGACTTTC. It translates to CAISEIGGSVAGANVLTF.

The rearrangement uses TRBV12-3 or TRBV12-4 and TRBJ2-7, with 8 bases identical to TRBD1. This CDR3 comprises 15 residues. V shed 5 bases and J 0 bases; nucleotides not matched to a gene: 6. In nucleotides, the CDR3 is TGTGCCAGCAGTCCCGGGGACAGGAGCTCCTACGAGCAGTACTTC. It is translated as CASSPGDRSSYEQYF.

The CDR3 region has the DNA TGCGCCAGCAGCTCTCGGCTCTCAAGCTCCTACAATGAGCAGTTCTTC. Translating gives CASSSRLSSSYNEQFF. The J gene is TRBJ2-1, the V gene TRBV5-1; D is uncertain. The CDR3 covers 16 residues. Germline CDR1 SGHRS, CDR2 YFSETQ. V was cut by 3 bases and J by 0 bases, with 13 bases left in between.

The sample holds many counts of this clonotype. The rearrangement uses TRBV4-1 and TRBJ1-2; a weak D match, TRBD1 (6 bases). Germline V gene data show CDR1 as MGHRA and CDR2 as YSYEKL. Trimming took off 1 base at V and 4 bases at J, with 13 bases between the two ends. The CDR3 covers 15 residues. DNA of the CDR3: TGCGCCAGCAGCCAAGGCAGGGGAAATGGCTATGGCTACACCTTC. Translation: CASSQGRGNGYGYTF.

This clonotype has a handful of counts. The V gene is TRBV20-1, the J gene TRBJ1-5; 9 nucleotides match TRBD1. Germline trimming cut 4 bases from V and 4 bases from J; bases unmatched to any gene: 5. The germline gives CDR1 DFQATT, CDR2 SNEGSKA (reference sequence). The CDR3 length is 14 residues. CDR3 coding DNA: TGCAGTGCTACCGGGACAGGGACAAATCAGCCCCAGCATTTT. Protein: CSATGTGTNQPQHF.

A word on this clonotype: With a much larger clone just one base away, this may be a read error. V is TRBV5-1 and J is TRBJ2-3; D may be TRBD1 or TRBD2 (5 bases each). This CDR3 is built from 14 residues. The V gene's germline CDR1 is SGHRS and CDR2 YFSETQ. CDR3 sequence reads: CVSSSRDLTDTRYF. In nucleotides, the CDR3 is TGCGTCAGCAGCTCCAGGGACCTCACAGATACGCGGTATTTT. Variable domain in full (rest from reference TRBV5-1 and TRBJ2-3): KAGVTQTPRYLIKTRGQQVTLSCSPISGHRSVSWYQQTPGQGLQFLFEYFSETQRNKGNFPGRFSGRQFSNSRSEMNVSTLELGDSALYLCVSSSRDLTDTRYFGPGTRLTVL.

V gene TRBV28 combines with J gene TRBJ2-5, with D possibly called TRBD1 or TRBD2 (9 bases each). Judging by the DNA end, TRBJ2-7 fits better; the J call may be wrong. The CDR3 has 21 amino acids. The germline V gene encodes CDR1 MDHEN and CDR2 SYDVKM. CDR3 sequence: CASRGTGIGRRGGHRAGEQYF. The DNA of the CDR3 is TGTGCCAGCAGGGGGACAGGGATTGGTAGGCGGGGGGGCCACCGGGCTGGCGAGCAGTACTTC.

The chain has TRBV3-1 and TRBJ2-4, with TRBD2 matching 7 bases. The tail of the sequence fits TRBJ2-7 better, so the J call may be wrong. The CDR3 spans 13 residues. The V gene's germline CDR1 is LGHDT and CDR2 YNNKEL (reference sequence). The CDR3 reads CASSRAGNYEQYF. Written as DNA, the CDR3 is TGTGCCAGCAGCCGAGCGGGAAATTACGAGCAGTACTTC.

This sequence joins TRBV27 and TRBJ2-7; unclear D gene. The CDR3 is 16 residues long. Trimming removed 1 base from V and 3 bases from J, with 16 bases in between. Germline V CDR1 and CDR2: MNHEY, SMNVEV (reference sequence). CDR3 residues: CASSLLLPRSFYEQYF. The CDR3 region has the DNA TGTGCCAGCAGTTTATTGTTACCGAGGAGCTTCTACGAGCAGTACTTC.

This clonotype was observed many times. This chain connects TRBV20-1 to TRBJ2-1; either TRBD1 or TRBD2 may supply D (8 bases each). The length of the CDR3 is 17 residues. The germline V gene has CDR1 DFQATT and CDR2 SNEGSKA (reference sequence). With 6 bases removed from V and 0 bases from J, the gap between germline ends came to 21 bases. The CDR3 nucleotides read TGCAGTGCCAGGGGGCGGGGGGAGGGCCACTCCTACAATGAGCAGTTCTTC. Protein product: CSARGRGEGHSYNEQFF.

This clonotype appeared many times. V gene TRBV11-1 combines with J gene TRBJ2-3; no definite D call. Trimming stripped 2 bases from V and 0 bases from J, with 12 bases between. Germline lookup yields CDR1 SGHAT and CDR2 FQDESV (reference sequence). This CDR3 comprises 16 residues. The CDR3 is CASSLTWWQSTDTQYF. The CDR3 DNA sequence: TGTGCCAGCAGCTTAACCTGGTGGCAGAGCACAGATACGCAGTATTTT.

This clonotype has only a few counts. Being one base from a much bigger clone, this may be a read error. CDR3 bases: TGTGCCAGCAGTGACCCAGATAGGGGGGACGAGCAGTACTTC. Translation: CASSDPDRGDEQYF. The V and J genes are TRBV6-6 and TRBJ2-7; D is perhaps TRBD1 or TRBD2 (6 bases each). The V end was cut by 5 bases, the J end by 5 bases, with 16 bases between. The V gene's germline CDR1 is MNHNY and CDR2 SVGAGI (reference sequence). The CDR3 sequence is 14 residues long.

The genes are TRBV9 and TRBJ2-6, with 8 positions matching TRBD2. The CDR3 extends over 17 amino acids. Germline V gene data show CDR1 as SGDLS and CDR2 as YYNGEE. The V gene end was trimmed by 2 bases and the J gene end by 0 bases; junction bases not matched to a gene: 4. The DNA of the CDR3 is TGTGCCAGCAGCGTTAGCGGGGCTAGCTCTGGGGCCAACGTCCTGACTTTC. Residues: CASSVSGASSGANVLTF.

This clonotype was recorded at least ten times. This chain connects TRBV5-1 to TRBJ2-6, with D unclear. The V end was cut by 0 bases, the J end by 3 bases, with 7 bases between. Germline V gene lookup returns CDR1 SGHRS and CDR2 YFSETQ. This CDR3 has 15 residues. The CDR3 DNA follows: TGCGCCAGCAGCTTGGAGGTGTTTGGGGCCAACGTCCTGACTTTC. As protein: CASSLEVFGANVLTF.

The CDR3 loop is CASSYVVTGEYEQYF. The CDR3 DNA sequence: TGTGCCAGCAGTTACGTCGTGACAGGGGAATACGAGCAGTACTTC. The chain carries TRBV9 and TRBJ2-4; 8 bases agree with TRBD1. The J call is doubtful: the DNA matches TRBJ2-7 better. This CDR3 comprises 15 residues. Germline CDR1 SGDLS, CDR2 YYNGEE.